This T cell receptor (beta chain) emerged from a study of blood T cell repertoires in COVID-19. Trimming removed 0 bases from V and 4 bases from J; junction bases left unmatched: 13. The CDR3 has 18 amino acids. CDR1 is SGHRS and CDR2 is YFSETQ in the germline V gene. Clones were sequenced by immunoSEQ multiplex PCR, and TCRdb holds only the in-frame ones, with some missing. The data show roughly 250,000 clones, roughly 86% seen once. This sequence joins TRBV5-1 and TRBJ1-3; 7 bases align to TRBD1. The sample was PBMCs or T cells enriched from blood (not recorded which). The TCR originated in a middle-aged woman with acute COVID-19. The CDR3 DNA is TGCGCCAGCAGCTTGGAGATCCCCGGGACAGCGGTCGGAAACACCATATATTTT. Its protein product is CASSLEIPGTAVGNTIYF.